This entry features one TCR beta chain sequence. This sample is part of a study of blood T cells in healthy people across ages. The second PCR ran about 7 to 12 cycles with a sample-barcoded 5' primer and J-beta primers. TCRdb recomputed calls from the 5' RACE reads with MiXCR, one row per CDR3 protein. The sample includes around 1.1 million distinct CDR3 sequences, more than 30% of them seen just once. V was pared by 6 bases and J by 4 bases, with 7 bases between. The CDR3 covers 12 residues. Germline CDR1 MNHEY, CDR2 SVGEGT. The gene calls are TRBV6-2 or TRBV6-3 and TRBJ1-5; D is uncertain. This TCR was sampled from a man between 18 and 29 years old in good health. The specimen sequenced was blood. Here the CDR3 reads CASSRLNQPQHF. The CDR3 DNA is TGTGCCAGCAGCCGCCTTAATCAGCCCCAGCATTTT.